The present entry profiles one T cell receptor (beta chain) with its context. These data belong to a study of blood T cell repertoires in COVID-19. Study in general: T cells, B-cell-depleted T cells, or PBMCs supplied cDNA or gDNA.

Sequencing was performed with immunoSEQ multiplex PCR; in TCRdb, only in-frame clones are kept and a portion is missing. The data contain approximately 220,000 clones, about 87% of them singletons. The V end lost 3 bases, the J end lost 2 bases, and 11 bases lay between the germline ends. CDR1 and CDR2 from the germline V gene are SGHAT and FQNNGV. The CDR3 loop spans 15 amino acids. Participant reports of clinical history set cohort assignment. Each recovered donor of Cohort 3 presented with two negative PCRs, clearance, or symptom resolution. The chain is built from TRBV11-2 and TRBJ2-4, with D possibly matching TRBD2 (6 bases). The sequence derives from a woman in her thirties who had recovered from COVID-19. Sequenced input: PBMCs or T cells enriched from blood (not recorded which). The CDR3 here is CASSFLGGSKNIQYF. The CDR3 nucleotides are TGTGCCAGCAGCTTCCTCGGGGGATCCAAAAACATTCAGTACTTC.